The 10 T cell receptor beta chains presented below share a single source sample, sequenced in a study of TIL therapy for anti-PD-1-resistant metastatic lung cancer. Regarding time point: pre-treatment sample, taken before nivolumab and TIL therapy. Sequencing used immunoSEQ v3. Sequenced by immunoSEQ multiplex PCR; TCRdb stores in-frame clones only, minus some. The sample holds about 47,000 clones, around 85% seen once. The starting material was blood, obtained at baseline. The receptor source for this set is a person aged 25-85 years with non-small cell lung cancer.

V is TRBV3-1 (or the pseudogene TRBV3-2) and J is TRBJ2-7; no reliable D call. There are 10 residues in the CDR3. Germline loops: CDR1 LGHDT, CDR2 YNNKEL (reference sequence). Between the trimmed V and J ends, which lost 7 bases and 3 bases, there was a span of 4 bases. Here the CDR3 reads CASNHYEQYF. CDR3 DNA: TGTGCCAGCAACCACTACGAGCAGTACTTC.

V usage is TRBV4-2 and J usage is TRBJ2-7; possibly TRBD1 or TRBD2 for D (5 bases each). V lost 0 bases, J lost 2 bases, and 8 bases lay in between. This CDR3 region has 14 residues. The germline V gene has CDR1 LGHNA and CDR2 YNFKEQ. CDR3 DNA: TGTGCCAGCAGCCAAGAAAGGGGAGCCTACGAGCAGTACTTC. Residues: CASSQERGAYEQYF.

The chain has TRBV14 and TRBJ1-6; D call uncertain. The germline V gene encodes CDR1 SGHDN and CDR2 FVKESK. The V end lost 1 base, the J end lost 6 bases, and 10 bases lay between the germline ends. The CDR3 is 15 amino acids. The CDR3 coding sequence is TGTGCCAGCAGCCAAGGGTCCAGGACTAATTCACCCCTCCACTTT. Its protein is CASSQGSRTNSPLHF.

The rearrangement uses TRBV2 and TRBJ2-2, with D unresolved. CDR1 SNHLY and CDR2 FYNNEI come from the germline V gene. CDR3 length: 14 amino acids. V shed 6 bases and J shed 0 bases, with 8 bases lying between them. Here the CDR3 DNA reads TGTGCCAGCAGGGACCACGCGAACACCGGGGAGCTGTTTTTT. Translation: CASRDHANTGELFF.

The V and J genes are TRBV7-9 and TRBJ2-4; D is unclear. The V gene's germline CDR1 is SEHNR and CDR2 FQNEAQ (reference sequence). This CDR3 contains 16 residues. Trimming pared 1 base from V and 4 bases from J, leaving 14 bases between. The CDR3 here is CASSLGLFAKKNIQYF. The CDR3 bases are TGTGCCAGCAGCTTAGGTTTATTTGCAAAGAAAAACATTCAGTACTTC.

V and J are TRBV7-9 and TRBJ2-1, with no clear D. The CDR3 has 14 residues. Germline lookup yields CDR1 SEHNR and CDR2 FQNEAQ (reference sequence). V was cut by 5 bases and J by 7 bases, with 15 bases left in between. CDR3 residues: CASSNTMPRNEQFF. The CDR3 DNA is TGTGCCAGCAGCAACACAATGCCGCGGAATGAGCAGTTCTTC. Complete variable domain (other parts from reference TRBV7-9 and TRBJ2-1): DTGVSQNPRHKITKRGQNVTFRCDPISEHNRLYWYRQTLGQGPEFLTYFQNEAQLEKSRLLSDRFSAERPKGSFSTLEIQRTEQGDSAMYLCASSNTMPRNEQFFGPGTRLTVL.

The chain is built from TRBV6-5 and TRBJ1-6; D is perhaps TRBD1 (6 bases). The CDR3 runs 13 residues. Germline V gene lookup returns CDR1 MNHEY and CDR2 SVGAGI. V lost 4 bases and J 10 bases, leaving 11 bases between the germline ends. CDR3 sequence: CASSSRGESPLHF. CDR3 in DNA: TGTGCCAGCAGTTCCAGGGGAGAGTCACCCCTCCACTTT.

The chain carries TRBV5-1 and TRBJ2-2; D is ambiguous. The CDR3 length is 16 residues. V lost 0 bases to trimming and J lost 0 bases, with 9 bases between them. Germline V gives CDR1 SGHRS, CDR2 YFSETQ. CDR3 sequence: CASSLVARPNTGELFF. CDR3 bases: TGCGCCAGCAGCTTGGTAGCCAGACCGAACACCGGGGAGCTGTTTTTT.

This clone was seen once. CDR3 region: CASSRQGAGEQYF. In DNA form, the CDR3 reads TGTGCCAGTAGTCGACAGGGGGCAGGAGAGCAGTACTTC. V and J are TRBV19 and TRBJ2-7; 10 nucleotides line up with TRBD1. This CDR3 has 13 residues. Germline assignment: CDR1 LNHDA and CDR2 SQIVND (reference sequence). Losses at the gene ends were 5 bases for V and 7 bases for J; bases not matched to a gene: 5.

The rearrangement joins TRBV29-1 to TRBJ2-6, with TRBD1 identical over 9 bases. CDR3 size: 14 residues. The trim removed 5 bases at V and 4 bases at J, leaving 3 bases unmatched. Germline V gene data show CDR1 as SQVTM and CDR2 as ANQGSEA. The CDR3 loop reads CSVLQGAGANVLTF. CDR3 DNA sequence: TGCAGCGTTTTACAGGGGGCCGGGGCCAACGTCCTGACTTTC.